These 2 T cell receptor beta chains came from one sample sequenced in a study of blood T cell repertoires in COVID-19. Sequencing used immunoSEQ multiplex PCR; TCRdb keeps in-frame clones, though not all of them. The data hold around 70,000 clones, with about 84% observed a single time. Material for sequencing was peripheral blood. The receptors were sampled from a human donor in a cohort sampled during active COVID-19.

V gene TRBV5-6 combines with J gene TRBJ1-1; TRBD1 matches 11 bases. J lost 4 bases, V lost 3 bases, and 8 bases had no gene match. From germline, CDR1 is SGHDT and CDR2 YYEEEE. There are 16 residues in the CDR3. DNA of the CDR3: TGTGCCAGCAGCTCCCGGACAGGGGGCAGGGGCACTGAAGCTTTCTTT. Its translation: CASSSRTGGRGTEAFF. Combining the CDR3 with reference TRBV5-6 and TRBJ1-1 gives the whole variable domain DAGVTQSPTHLIKTRGQQVTLRCSPKSGHDTVSWYQQALGQGPQFIFQYYEEEERQRGNFPDRFSGHQFPNYSSELNVNALLLGDSALYLCASSSRTGGRGTEAFFGQGTRLTVV.

This clone was found a few times. J is TRBJ2-3 and V is TRBV10-1; possible D gene TRBD2, 6 bases. This CDR3 region has 14 residues. V lost 2 bases to trimming and J lost 3 bases, with 9 bases between them. The V gene's germline CDR1 is WNHNN and CDR2 SYGVQD (reference sequence). CDR3 nucleotide sequence: TGCGCCAGCAGTGAGGGAGGGTGGACAGATACGCAGTATTTT. It encodes CASSEGGWTDTQYF.